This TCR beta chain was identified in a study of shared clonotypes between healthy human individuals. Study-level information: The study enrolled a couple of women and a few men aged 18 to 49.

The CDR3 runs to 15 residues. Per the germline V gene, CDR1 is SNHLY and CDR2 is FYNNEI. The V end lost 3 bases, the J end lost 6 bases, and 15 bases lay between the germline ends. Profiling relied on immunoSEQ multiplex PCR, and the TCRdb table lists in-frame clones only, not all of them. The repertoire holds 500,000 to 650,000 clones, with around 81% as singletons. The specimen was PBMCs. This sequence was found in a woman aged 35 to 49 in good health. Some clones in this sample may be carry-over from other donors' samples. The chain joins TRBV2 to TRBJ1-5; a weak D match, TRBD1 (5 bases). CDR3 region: CASSDGSNRLQPQHF. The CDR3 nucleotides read TGTGCCAGCAGTGACGGTAGTAACAGGCTTCAGCCCCAGCATTTT. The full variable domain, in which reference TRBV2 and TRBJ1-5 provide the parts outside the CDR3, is EPEVTQTPSHQVTQMGQEVILRCVPISNHLYFYWYRQILGQKVEFLVSFYNNEISEKSEIFDDQFSVERPDGSNFTLKIRSTKLEDSAMYFCASSDGSNRLQPQHFGDGTRLSIL.